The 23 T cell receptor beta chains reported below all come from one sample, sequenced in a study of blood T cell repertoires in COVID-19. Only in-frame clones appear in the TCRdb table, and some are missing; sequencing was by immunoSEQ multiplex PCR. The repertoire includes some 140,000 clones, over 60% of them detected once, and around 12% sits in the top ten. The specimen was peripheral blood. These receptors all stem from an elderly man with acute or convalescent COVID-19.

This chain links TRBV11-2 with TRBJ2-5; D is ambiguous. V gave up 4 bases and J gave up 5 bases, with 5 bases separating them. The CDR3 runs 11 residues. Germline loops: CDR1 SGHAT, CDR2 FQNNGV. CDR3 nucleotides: TGTGCCAGCAGCTCCCGGGAGACCCAGTACTTC. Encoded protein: CASSSRETQYF.

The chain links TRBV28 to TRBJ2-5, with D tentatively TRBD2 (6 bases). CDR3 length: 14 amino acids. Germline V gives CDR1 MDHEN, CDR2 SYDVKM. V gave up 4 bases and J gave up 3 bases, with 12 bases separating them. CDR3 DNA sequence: TGTGCCAGCAGTTCCTTTAGCGGAAAAGAGACCCAGTACTTC. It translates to CASSSFSGKETQYF.

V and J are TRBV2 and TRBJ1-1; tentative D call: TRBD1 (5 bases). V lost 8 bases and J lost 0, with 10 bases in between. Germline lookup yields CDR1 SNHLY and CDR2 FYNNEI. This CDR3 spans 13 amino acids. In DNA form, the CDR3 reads TGTGCCAGCGGGGCAATGATGAACACTGAAGCTTTCTTT. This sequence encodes CASGAMMNTEAFF.

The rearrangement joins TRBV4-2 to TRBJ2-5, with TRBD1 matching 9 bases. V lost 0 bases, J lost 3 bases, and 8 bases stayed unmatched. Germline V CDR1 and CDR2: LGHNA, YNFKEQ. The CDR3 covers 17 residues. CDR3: CASSQDPAGTGKETQYF. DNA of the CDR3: TGTGCCAGCAGCCAAGACCCCGCCGGGACAGGGAAAGAGACCCAGTACTTC.

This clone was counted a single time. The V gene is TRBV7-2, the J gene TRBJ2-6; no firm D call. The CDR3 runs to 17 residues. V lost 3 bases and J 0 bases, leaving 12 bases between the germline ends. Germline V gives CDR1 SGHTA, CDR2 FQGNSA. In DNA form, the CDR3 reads TGTGCCAGCAGCTTGGCCTCTGTTGGCTCTGGGGCCAACGTCCTGACTTTC. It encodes CASSLASVGSGANVLTF.

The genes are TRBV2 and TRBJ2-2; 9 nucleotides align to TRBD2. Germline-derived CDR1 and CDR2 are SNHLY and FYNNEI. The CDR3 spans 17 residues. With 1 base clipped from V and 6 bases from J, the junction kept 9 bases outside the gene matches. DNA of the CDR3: TGTGCCAGCAGTGAAGGGTGGCGGGGGGGAACACCCGGGGAGCTGTTTTTT. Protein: CASSEGWRGGTPGELFF.

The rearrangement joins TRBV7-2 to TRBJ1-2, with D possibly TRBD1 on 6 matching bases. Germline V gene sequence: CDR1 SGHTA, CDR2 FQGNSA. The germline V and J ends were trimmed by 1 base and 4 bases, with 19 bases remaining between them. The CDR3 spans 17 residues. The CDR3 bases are TGTGCCAGCAGCTTAGACATTCCACAGGGATTAACCTATGGCTACACCTTC. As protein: CASSLDIPQGLTYGYTF.

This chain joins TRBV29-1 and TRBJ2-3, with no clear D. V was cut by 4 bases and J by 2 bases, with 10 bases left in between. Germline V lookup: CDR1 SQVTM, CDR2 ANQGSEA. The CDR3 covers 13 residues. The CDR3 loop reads CSVVTRLTDTQYF. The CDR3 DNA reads TGCAGCGTTGTAACGCGACTCACAGATACGCAGTATTTT.

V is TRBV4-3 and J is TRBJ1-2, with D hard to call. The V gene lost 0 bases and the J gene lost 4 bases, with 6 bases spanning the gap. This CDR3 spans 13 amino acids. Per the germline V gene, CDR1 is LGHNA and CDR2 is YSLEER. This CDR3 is CASSQEASYGYTF. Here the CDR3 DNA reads TGCGCCAGCAGCCAAGAAGCTTCCTATGGCTACACCTTC.

The chain's CDR3 is CATSPRAETGFTGELFF. Here the CDR3 DNA reads TGTGCCACCTCCCCCCGGGCCGAGACAGGGTTCACCGGGGAGCTGTTTTTT. The rearrangement uses TRBV15 and TRBJ2-2; 7 nucleotides agree with TRBD1. The trim removed 8 bases at V and 4 bases at J, leaving 16 bases unmatched. Germline values: CDR1 LNHNV, CDR2 YYDKDF (reference sequence). The length of the CDR3 is 17 residues.

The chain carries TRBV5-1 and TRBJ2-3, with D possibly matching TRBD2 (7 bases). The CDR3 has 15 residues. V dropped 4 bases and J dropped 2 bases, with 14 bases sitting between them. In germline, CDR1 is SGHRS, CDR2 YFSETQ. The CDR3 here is CASSGGGANTDTQYF. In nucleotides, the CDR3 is TGCGCCAGCAGCGGAGGGGGGGCGAACACAGATACGCAGTATTTT.

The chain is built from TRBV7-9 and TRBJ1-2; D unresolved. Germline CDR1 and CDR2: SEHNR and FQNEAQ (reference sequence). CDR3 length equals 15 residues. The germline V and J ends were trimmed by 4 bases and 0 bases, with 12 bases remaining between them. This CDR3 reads CASSSTSSANYGYTF. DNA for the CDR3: TGTGCCAGCAGCTCGACATCGTCAGCTAACTATGGCTACACCTTC.

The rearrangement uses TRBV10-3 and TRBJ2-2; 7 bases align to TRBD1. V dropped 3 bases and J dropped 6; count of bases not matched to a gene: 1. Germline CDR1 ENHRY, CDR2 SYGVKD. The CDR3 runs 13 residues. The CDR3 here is CAISETGAGELFF. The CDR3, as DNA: TGTGCCATCAGTGAAACAGGGGCCGGGGAGCTGTTTTTT.

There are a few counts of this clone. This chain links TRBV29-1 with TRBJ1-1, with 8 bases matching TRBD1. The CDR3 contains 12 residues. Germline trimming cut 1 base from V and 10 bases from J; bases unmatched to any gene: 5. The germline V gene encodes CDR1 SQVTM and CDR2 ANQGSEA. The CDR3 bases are TGCAGCGTTGAAGGACAGGGGCAGAGAGCTTTCTTT. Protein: CSVEGQGQRAFF.

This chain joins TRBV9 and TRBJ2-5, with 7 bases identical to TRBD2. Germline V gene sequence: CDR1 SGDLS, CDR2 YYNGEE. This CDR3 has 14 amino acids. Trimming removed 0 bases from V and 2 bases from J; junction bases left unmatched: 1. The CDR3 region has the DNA TGTGCCAGCAGCGTAGCGGGACTACAAGAGACCCAGTACTTC. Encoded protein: CASSVAGLQETQYF.

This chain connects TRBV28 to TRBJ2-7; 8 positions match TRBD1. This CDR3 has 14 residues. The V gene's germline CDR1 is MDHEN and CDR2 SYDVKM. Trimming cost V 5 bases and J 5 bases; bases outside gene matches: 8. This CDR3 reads CASSVDRVLNEQYF. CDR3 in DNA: TGTGCCAGCAGTGTGGACAGGGTATTGAACGAGCAGTACTTC.

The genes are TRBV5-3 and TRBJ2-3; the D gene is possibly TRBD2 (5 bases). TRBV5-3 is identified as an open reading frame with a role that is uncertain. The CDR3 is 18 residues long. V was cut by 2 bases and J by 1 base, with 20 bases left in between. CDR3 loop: CARSFPTSGPQGTDTQYF. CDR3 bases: TGTGCCAGAAGCTTTCCCACCAGCGGACCTCAAGGCACAGATACGCAGTATTTT.

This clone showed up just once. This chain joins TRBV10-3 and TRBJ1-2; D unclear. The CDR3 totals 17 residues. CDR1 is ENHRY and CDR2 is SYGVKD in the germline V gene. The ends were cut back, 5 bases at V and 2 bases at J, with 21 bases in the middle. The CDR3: CAISRGPERGRNYGYTF. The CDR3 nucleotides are TGTGCCATCAGTCGAGGACCTGAGAGAGGGAGGAACTATGGCTACACCTTC.

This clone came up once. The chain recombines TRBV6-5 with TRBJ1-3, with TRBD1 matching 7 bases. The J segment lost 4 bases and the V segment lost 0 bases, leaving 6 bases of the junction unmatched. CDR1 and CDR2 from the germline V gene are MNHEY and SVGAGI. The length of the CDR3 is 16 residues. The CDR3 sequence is CASSYSQTGKGNTIYF. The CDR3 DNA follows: TGTGCCAGCAGTTACTCTCAGACAGGGAAAGGAAACACCATATATTTT.

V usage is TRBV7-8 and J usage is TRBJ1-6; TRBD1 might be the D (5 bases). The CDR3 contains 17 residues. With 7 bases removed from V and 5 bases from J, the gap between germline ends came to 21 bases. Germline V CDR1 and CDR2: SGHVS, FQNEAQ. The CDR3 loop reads CASTTGGTLRHNSPLHF. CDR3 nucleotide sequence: TGTGCCAGCACGACCGGGGGAACGCTAAGGCATAATTCACCCCTCCACTTT.

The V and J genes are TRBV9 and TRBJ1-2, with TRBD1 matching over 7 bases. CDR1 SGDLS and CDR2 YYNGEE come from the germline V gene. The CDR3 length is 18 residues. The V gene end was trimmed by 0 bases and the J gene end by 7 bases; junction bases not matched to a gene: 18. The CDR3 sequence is CASSVGFREDRDVGGYTF. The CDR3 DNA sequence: TGTGCCAGCAGCGTAGGTTTTAGGGAAGACAGGGATGTCGGTGGCTACACCTTC.

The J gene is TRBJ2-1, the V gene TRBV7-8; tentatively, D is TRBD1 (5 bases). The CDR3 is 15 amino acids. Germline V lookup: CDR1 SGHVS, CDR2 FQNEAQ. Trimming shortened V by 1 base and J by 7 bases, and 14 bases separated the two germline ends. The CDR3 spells CASSLDSRAGNEQFF. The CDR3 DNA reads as TGTGCCAGCAGCTTAGATAGCAGGGCTGGGAATGAGCAGTTCTTC.

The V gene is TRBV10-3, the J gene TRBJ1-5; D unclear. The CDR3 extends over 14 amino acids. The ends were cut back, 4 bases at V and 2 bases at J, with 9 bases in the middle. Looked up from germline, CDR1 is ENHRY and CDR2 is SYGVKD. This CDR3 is CAISAGVGNQPQHF. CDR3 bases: TGTGCCATCAGTGCCGGGGTTGGCAATCAGCCCCAGCATTTT.